Listed below are T cell receptor beta chains from one sample, sequenced in a study of T-cell reconstitution after alpha-beta-depleted transplantation in children. TCRdb used MiXCR to reprocess the PCR reads, holding one entry per CDR3 protein. The table has around 370,000 distinct CDR3 sequences, about a tenth seen once. The material sequenced was PBMCs from the stem cell graft donor, taken from the stem cell graft. Receptor source: a human donor who donated a stem cell graft to a child with acute lymphoblastic leukemia. Each CDR3 is given with its conserved first and last residue. A D gene is named only where the DNA matches it firmly. Rows give clone size only sometimes, using once, few, many, or a class for an expanded clone.

d_gene	v_gene	abundance	j_gene	CDR3aa	CDR3nt
TRBD2	TRBV28	many	TRBJ2-5	CASSWIGPSGSRETQYF	TGTGCCAGCAGTTGGATTGGGCCTAGCGGGAGCAGGGAGACCCAGTACTTC
NA	TRBV5-1	many	TRBJ2-3	CASSLLGGSTDTQYF	TGCGCCAGCAGCTTGTTAGGCGGGAGCACAGATACGCAGTATTTT
TRBD1	TRBV28	many	TRBJ2-5	CASNPDREGETQYF	TGTGCCAGCAACCCGGACAGGGAAGGCGAGACCCAGTACTTC
TRBD2	TRBV4-1	NA	TRBJ2-3	CASSQALAGGGFTDTQYF	TGCGCCAGCAGCCAAGCGCTAGCGGGAGGAGGGTTCACAGATACGCAGTATTTT
NA	TRBV12-3/TRBV12-4	few	TRBJ2-1	CASTTRRGGYNEQFF	TGTGCCAGCACCACCCGGCGAGGCGGCTACAATGAGCAGTTCTTC
NA	TRBV19	few	TRBJ1-5	CASSPGTRSNQPQHF	TGTGCCAGTAGTCCGGGGACTCGTAGCAATCAGCCCCAGCATTTT
TRBD2	TRBV7-8	NA	TRBJ2-1	CASSLEAGGGSYNEQFF	TGTGCCAGCAGCTTAGAAGCGGGGGGTGGGTCCTACAATGAGCAGTTCTTC
NA	TRBV12-3/TRBV12-4	NA	TRBJ2-2	CASRAQGPRIGELFF	TGTGCCAGCAGGGCACAGGGTCCAAGGATCGGGGAGCTGTTTTTT
NA	TRBV9	few	TRBJ2-5	CASSVGSATLGGETQYF	TGTGCCAGCAGCGTAGGGAGCGCAACGCTAGGTGGGGAGACCCAGTACTTC
TRBD2	TRBV20-1	NA	TRBJ2-7	CSASTLAAPSYEQYF	TGCAGTGCGTCAACTCTAGCGGCCCCCTCCTACGAGCAGTACTTC
NA	TRBV27	many	TRBJ1-5	CASSLQAGNQPQHF	TGTGCCAGCAGTTTACAGGCAGGCAATCAGCCCCAGCATTTT
NA	TRBV5-1	NA	TRBJ1-3	CASSLDGGNTIYF	TGCGCCAGCAGCTTGGACGGTGGAAACACCATATATTTT
NA	TRBV9	NA	TRBJ2-7	CASSSRGDSSYEQYF	TGTGCCAGCAGCAGTAGGGGAGACAGCTCCTACGAGCAGTACTTC
TRBD2	TRBV5-1	few	TRBJ2-5	CASSRGLAGDQQETQYF	TGCGCCAGCAGCCGCGGACTAGCGGGAGATCAACAAGAGACCCAGTACTTC
TRBD1	TRBV5-1	NA	TRBJ2-1	CASSLVGSGTGWHEQFF	TGCGCCAGCAGCTTGGTCGGTTCGGGGACAGGGTGGCATGAGCAGTTCTTC
TRBD2	TRBV27	once	TRBJ2-1	CASGNSSGGADEQFF	TGTGCCAGCGGGAACTCTAGCGGGGGGGCTGATGAGCAGTTCTTC
TRBD1	TRBV12-3/TRBV12-4	few	TRBJ1-2	CASSPGQVYGYTF	TGTGCCAGCAGTCCCGGACAGGTCTATGGCTACACCTTC
NA	TRBV11-2	NA	TRBJ1-3	CASSLVTVVGVGGNTIYF	TGTGCCAGCAGCTTAGTCACTGTTGTTGGGGTCGGTGGAAACACCATATATTTT
TRBD2	TRBV5-6	few	TRBJ2-7	CASSLLSGRLSYEQYF	TGTGCCAGCAGCCTACTGAGCGGGAGACTCTCCTACGAGCAGTACTTC
NA	TRBV27	few	TRBJ2-3	CASGRTVTQYF	TGTGCCAGCGGACGAACCGTAACGCAGTATTTT
TRBD2	TRBV12-3/TRBV12-4	many	TRBJ2-1	CASSLWREGNEQFF	TGTGCCAGCAGCCTATGGCGGGAGGGCAATGAGCAGTTCTTC
NA	TRBV20-1	many	TRBJ1-3	CSASLRRGGGNTIYF	TGCAGTGCCTCCCTACGGCGGGGTGGGGGAAACACCATATATTTT
TRBD2	TRBV5-1	NA	TRBJ2-5	CASSTAGTTQETQYF	TGCGCCAGCAGCACAGCCGGGACTACCCAAGAGACCCAGTACTTC
NA	TRBV20-1	many	TRBJ1-3	CSASTVRSGNTIYF	TGCAGTGCTTCGACTGTCCGCTCTGGAAACACCATATATTTT
TRBD1	TRBV4-2	NA	TRBJ2-2	CASSLSRDSPNTGELFF	TGTGCCAGCAGCTTATCCCGGGACAGTCCGAACACCGGGGAGCTGTTTTTT
TRBD1	TRBV6-5	few	TRBJ1-3	CASSFGTGAGNTIYF	TGTGCCAGCAGTTTCGGGACAGGGGCTGGAAACACCATATATTTT
TRBD1	TRBV20-1	NA	TRBJ2-3	CSARGTGADTQYF	TGCAGTGCTAGGGGGACAGGGGCAGATACGCAGTATTTT
TRBD2	TRBV20-1	NA	TRBJ2-1	CSARGTSGHNEQFF	TGCAGTGCTAGGGGGACTAGCGGTCACAATGAGCAGTTCTTC
TRBD2	TRBV5-1	few	TRBJ2-1	CASSLSGRAQGEQFF	TGCGCCAGCAGCCTTAGCGGGAGGGCTCAGGGGGAGCAGTTCTTC
TRBD2	TRBV29-1	few	TRBJ2-1	CSVEDQTSGRANAYNEQFF	TGCAGCGTTGAAGATCAAACTAGCGGGAGGGCCAACGCCTACAATGAGCAGTTCTTC
NA	TRBV25-1	many	TRBJ2-2	CASSPGLRSSNTGELFF	TGTGCCAGCAGTCCAGGCCTCCGCAGCTCCAACACCGGGGAGCTGTTTTTT
TRBD2	TRBV7-6	NA	TRBJ2-5	CASSPGTSGSLQETQYF	TGTGCCAGCAGCCCAGGGACTAGCGGGTCCCTCCAAGAGACCCAGTACTTC